The clone carrying this TCR beta chain was counted ten times or more. Its target is unknown. TCRdb called the RACE reads again in MiXCR, with one record for every CDR3 protein. This sample yields approximately 110,000 distinct CDR3 sequences, of which 9.2% are seen a single time; more than 3% belongs to the top ten. The sample comes from a study of human T cells and chemical hapten exposure. CDR1 MNHEY and CDR2 SVGEGT come from the germline V gene. The V end was cut by 7 bases, the J end by 3 bases, with 11 bases between. The CDR3 has 13 amino acids. Time point meaning: patch test 2, 6 weeks after DPC sensitization. The treatment is: therapeutic diphenylcyclopropenone sensitization with weekly scalp DPC. Study-wide points: Higher patch test scores went with higher counts of PT1 expanded TCRs.

The starting material was whole blood, obtained in connection with sensitization to the hapten diphenylcyclopropenone (DPC). This receptor was identified in a woman between 35 and 50 years old with alopecia areata. Some clones in this sample may be carry-over from other donors' samples. J is TRBJ2-3 and V is TRBV6-2 or TRBV6-3; unclear D gene. The CDR3 sequence is CASIPLGTDTQYF. DNA of the CDR3: TGTGCCAGCATCCCCCTGGGGACAGATACGCAGTATTTT.